The present TCR beta chain was sequenced within a study of blood T cell repertoires in COVID-19. Germline V gene data show CDR1 as SGHRS and CDR2 as YFSETQ. There are 15 residues in the CDR3. V was pared by 4 bases and J by 2 bases, with 15 bases between. Measured with immunoSEQ multiplex PCR; TCRdb has only the in-frame clones, and not every one. The repertoire holds 65,000 or so clones, with 75% to 85% as singletons. The V and J genes are TRBV5-1 and TRBJ1-1; weak D call: TRBD1 (6 bases). Sample: peripheral blood. The origin of this receptor is an older man with acute or convalescent COVID-19. CDR3 nucleotide sequence: TGCGCCAGCAGCGCGGGGGGCGCAGGAAACACTGAAGCTTTCTTT. It encodes CASSAGGAGNTEAFF.